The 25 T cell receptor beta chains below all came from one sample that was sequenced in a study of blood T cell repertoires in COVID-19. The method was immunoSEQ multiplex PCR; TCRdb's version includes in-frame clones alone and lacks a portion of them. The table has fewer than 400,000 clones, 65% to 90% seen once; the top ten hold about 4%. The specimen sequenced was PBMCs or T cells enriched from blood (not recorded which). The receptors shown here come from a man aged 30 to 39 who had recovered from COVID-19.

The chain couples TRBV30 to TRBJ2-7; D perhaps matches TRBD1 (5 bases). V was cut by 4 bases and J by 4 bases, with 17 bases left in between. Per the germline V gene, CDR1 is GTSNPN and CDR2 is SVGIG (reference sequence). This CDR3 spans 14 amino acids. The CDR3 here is CAWNRGHLSYEQYF. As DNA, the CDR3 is TGTGCCTGGAACCGAGGACACCTATCATACGAGCAGTACTTC.

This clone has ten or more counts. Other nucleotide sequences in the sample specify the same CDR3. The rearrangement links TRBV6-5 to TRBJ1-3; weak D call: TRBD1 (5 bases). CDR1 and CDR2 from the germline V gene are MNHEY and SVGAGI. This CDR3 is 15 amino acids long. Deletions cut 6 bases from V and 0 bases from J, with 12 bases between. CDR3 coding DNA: TGTGCCAGCAGACCCGACAGAAGCTCTGGAAACACCATATATTTT. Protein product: CASRPDRSSGNTIYF.

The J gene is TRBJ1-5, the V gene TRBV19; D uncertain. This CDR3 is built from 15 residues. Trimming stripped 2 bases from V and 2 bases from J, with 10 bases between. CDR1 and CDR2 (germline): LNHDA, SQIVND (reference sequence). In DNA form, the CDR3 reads TGTGCCAGTAGTATACCCCTTGCGGGCAATCAGCCCCAGCATTTT. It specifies CASSIPLAGNQPQHF.

Here the CDR3 reads CASSSGLVGNEQFF. The CDR3 DNA reads as TGTGCCAGCAGTTCGGGACTAGTGGGCAATGAGCAGTTCTTC. The chain joins TRBV28 to TRBJ2-1; TRBD2 agrees at 8 bases. Trimming removed 4 bases from V and 6 bases from J; junction bases left unmatched: 5. Germline CDR1 reads MDHEN; CDR2 reads SYDVKM. CDR3 length equals 14 residues.

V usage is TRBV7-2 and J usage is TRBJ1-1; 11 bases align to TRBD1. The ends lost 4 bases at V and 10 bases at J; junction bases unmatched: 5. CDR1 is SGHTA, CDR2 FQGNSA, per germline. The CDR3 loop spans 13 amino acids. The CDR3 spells CASSSGQGALAFF. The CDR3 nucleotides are TGTGCCAGCAGCTCAGGACAGGGGGCCCTAGCTTTCTTT.

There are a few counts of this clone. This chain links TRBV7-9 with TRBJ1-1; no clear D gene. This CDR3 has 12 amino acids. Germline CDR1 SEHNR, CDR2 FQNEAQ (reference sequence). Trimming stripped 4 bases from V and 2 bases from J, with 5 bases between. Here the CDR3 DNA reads TGTGCCAGCAGCTCCACTAACACTGAAGCTTTCTTT. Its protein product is CASSSTNTEAFF.

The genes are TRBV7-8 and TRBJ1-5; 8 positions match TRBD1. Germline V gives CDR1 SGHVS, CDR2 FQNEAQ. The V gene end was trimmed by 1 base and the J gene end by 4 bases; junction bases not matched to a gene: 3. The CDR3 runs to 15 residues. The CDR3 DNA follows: TGTGCCAGCAGCTTAGTGACAGGGGCAAATCAGCCCCAGCATTTT. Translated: CASSLVTGANQPQHF.

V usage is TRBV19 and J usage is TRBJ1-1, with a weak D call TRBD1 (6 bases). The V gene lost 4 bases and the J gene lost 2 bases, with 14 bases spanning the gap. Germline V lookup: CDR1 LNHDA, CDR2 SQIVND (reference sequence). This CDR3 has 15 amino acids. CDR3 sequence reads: CASSKTGGPNTEAFF. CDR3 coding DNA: TGTGCCAGTAGTAAGACAGGTGGGCCCAACACTGAAGCTTTCTTT.

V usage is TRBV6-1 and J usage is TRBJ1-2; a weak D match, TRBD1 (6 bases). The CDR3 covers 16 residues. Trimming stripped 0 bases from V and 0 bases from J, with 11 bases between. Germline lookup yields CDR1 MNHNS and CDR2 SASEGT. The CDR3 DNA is TGTGCCAGCAGTGAAGCTCCCAGGGGAGCTAACTATGGCTACACCTTC. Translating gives CASSEAPRGANYGYTF.

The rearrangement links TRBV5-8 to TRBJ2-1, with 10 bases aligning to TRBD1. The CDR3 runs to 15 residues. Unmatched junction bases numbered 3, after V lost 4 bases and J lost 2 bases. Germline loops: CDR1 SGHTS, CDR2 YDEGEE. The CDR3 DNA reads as TGTGCCAGCAGCAAGGGACAGGGGCCCTACAATGAGCAGTTCTTC. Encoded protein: CASSKGQGPYNEQFF. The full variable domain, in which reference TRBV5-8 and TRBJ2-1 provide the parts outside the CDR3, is EAGVTQSPTHLIKTRGQQATLRCSPISGHTSVYWYQQALGLGLQFLLWYDEGEERNRGNFPPRFSGRQFPNYSSELNVNALELEDSALYLCASSKGQGPYNEQFFGPGTRLTVL.

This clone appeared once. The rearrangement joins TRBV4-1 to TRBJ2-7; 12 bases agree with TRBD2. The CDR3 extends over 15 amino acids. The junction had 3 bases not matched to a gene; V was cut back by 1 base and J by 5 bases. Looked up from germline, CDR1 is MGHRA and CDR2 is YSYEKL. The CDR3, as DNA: TGCGCCAGCAGCCAAGGGACTAGCGGGATGGACGAGCAGTACTTC. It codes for CASSQGTSGMDEQYF.

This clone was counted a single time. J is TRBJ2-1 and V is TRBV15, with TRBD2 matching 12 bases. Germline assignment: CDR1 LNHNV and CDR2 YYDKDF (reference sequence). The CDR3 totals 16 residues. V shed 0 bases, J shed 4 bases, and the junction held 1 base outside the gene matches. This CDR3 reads CATSRDTSGGYNEQFF. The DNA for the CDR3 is TGTGCCACCAGCAGAGATACTAGCGGGGGGTACAATGAGCAGTTCTTC.

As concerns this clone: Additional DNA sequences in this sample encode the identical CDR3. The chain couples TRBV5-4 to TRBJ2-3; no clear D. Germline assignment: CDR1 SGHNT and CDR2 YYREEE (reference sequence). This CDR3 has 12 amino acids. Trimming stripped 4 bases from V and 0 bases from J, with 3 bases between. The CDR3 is CASSLSTDTQYF. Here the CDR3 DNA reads TGTGCCAGCAGCCTTAGCACAGATACGCAGTATTTT.

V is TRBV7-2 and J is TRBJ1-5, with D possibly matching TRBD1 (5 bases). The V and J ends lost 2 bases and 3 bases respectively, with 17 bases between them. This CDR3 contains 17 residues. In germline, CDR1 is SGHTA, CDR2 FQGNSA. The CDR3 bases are TGTGCCAGCAGCTTACACGGGGGACGCAGTAACAATCAGCCCCAGCATTTT. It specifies CASSLHGGRSNNQPQHF.

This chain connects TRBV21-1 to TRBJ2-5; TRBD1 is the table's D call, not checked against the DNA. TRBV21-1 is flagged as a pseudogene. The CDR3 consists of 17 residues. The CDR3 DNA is TGTGCCAGCAGCGAATTACAGGGCGCGGGTAGAATGGAGACCCAGTACTTC. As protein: CASSELQGAGRMETQYF.

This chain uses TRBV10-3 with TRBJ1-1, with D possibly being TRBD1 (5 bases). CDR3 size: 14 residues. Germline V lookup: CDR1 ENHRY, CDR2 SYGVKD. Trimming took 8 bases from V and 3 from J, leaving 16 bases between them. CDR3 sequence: CAIASGGEDTEAFF. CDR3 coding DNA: TGTGCCATCGCCTCCGGAGGGGAGGACACTGAAGCTTTCTTT.

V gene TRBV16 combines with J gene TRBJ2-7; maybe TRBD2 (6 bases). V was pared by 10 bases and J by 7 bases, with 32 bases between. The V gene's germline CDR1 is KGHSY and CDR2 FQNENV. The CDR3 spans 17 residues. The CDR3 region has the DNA TGTGCCATTACCTCAGCGGGCGCCGGGTCTTTCCCGGGGGAGCAGTACTTC. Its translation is CAITSAGAGSFPGEQYF.

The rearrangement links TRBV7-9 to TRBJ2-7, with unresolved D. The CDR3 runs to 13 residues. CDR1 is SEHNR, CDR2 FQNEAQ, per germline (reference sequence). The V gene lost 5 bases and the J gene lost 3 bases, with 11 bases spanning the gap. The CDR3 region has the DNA TGTGCCAGCAGCGCCAGAAAAAGCTACGAGCAGTACTTC. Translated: CASSARKSYEQYF.

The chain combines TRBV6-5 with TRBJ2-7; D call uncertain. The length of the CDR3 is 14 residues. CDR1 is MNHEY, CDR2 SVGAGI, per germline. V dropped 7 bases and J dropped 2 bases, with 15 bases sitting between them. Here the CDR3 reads CASNPGSVTYEQYF. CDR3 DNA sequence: TGTGCCAGCAACCCAGGATCGGTTACCTACGAGCAGTACTTC.

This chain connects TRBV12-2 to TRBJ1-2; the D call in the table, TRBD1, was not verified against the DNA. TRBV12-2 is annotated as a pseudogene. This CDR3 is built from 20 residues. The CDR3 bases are TGTGCAAGTCGCTTATCCGTTGAGGGGGACCGACCCCACGCTAACTATGGCTACACCTTC. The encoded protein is CASRLSVEGDRPHANYGYTF.

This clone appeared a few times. The CDR3 here is CASSQQTGKKSGYTF. CDR3 nucleotide sequence: TGTGCCAGCAGTCAACAGACAGGGAAGAAGAGTGGCTACACCTTC. This chain links TRBV6-5 with TRBJ1-2; 7 nucleotides match TRBD1. The CDR3 is 15 residues long. Germline-derived CDR1 and CDR2 are MNHEY and SVGAGI. V was clipped by 5 bases and J by 7 bases; unmatched bases: 13.

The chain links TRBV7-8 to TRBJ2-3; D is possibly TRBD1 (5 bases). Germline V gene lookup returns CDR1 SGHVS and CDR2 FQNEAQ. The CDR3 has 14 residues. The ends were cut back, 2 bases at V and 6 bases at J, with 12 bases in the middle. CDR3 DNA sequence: TGTGCCAGCAGCTTAAATCTTTGGGGCGATACGCAGTATTTT. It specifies CASSLNLWGDTQYF.

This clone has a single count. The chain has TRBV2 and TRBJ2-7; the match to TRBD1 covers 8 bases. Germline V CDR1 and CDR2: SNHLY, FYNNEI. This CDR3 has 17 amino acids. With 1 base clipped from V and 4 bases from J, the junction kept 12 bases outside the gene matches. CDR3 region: CASSEGQGWGRHYEQYF. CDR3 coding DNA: TGTGCCAGCAGTGAAGGACAGGGGTGGGGGAGACATTACGAGCAGTACTTC.

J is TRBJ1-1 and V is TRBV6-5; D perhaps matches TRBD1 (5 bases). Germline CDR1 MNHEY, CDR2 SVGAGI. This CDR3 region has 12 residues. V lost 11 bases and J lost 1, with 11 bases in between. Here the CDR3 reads CASRVKNTEAFF. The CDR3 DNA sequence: TGTGCCTCCAGGGTTAAGAACACTGAAGCTTTCTTT.

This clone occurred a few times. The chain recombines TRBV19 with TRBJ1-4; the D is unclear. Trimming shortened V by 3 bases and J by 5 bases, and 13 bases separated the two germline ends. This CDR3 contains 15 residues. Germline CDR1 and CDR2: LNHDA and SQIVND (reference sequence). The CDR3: CASSMGGLSNEKLFF. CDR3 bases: TGTGCCAGTAGTATGGGAGGGCTATCCAATGAAAAACTGTTTTTT.